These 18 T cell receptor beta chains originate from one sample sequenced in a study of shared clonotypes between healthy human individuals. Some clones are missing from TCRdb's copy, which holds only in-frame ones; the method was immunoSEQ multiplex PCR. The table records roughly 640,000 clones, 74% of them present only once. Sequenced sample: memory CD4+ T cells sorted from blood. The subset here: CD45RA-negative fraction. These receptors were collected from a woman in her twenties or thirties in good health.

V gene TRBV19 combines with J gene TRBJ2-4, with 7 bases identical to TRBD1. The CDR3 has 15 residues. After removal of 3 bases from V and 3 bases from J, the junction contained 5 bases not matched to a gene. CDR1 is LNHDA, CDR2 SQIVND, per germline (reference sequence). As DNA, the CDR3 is TGTGCCAGTAGTATTAAACGGGACAGCAAAAACATTCAGTACTTC. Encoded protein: CASSIKRDSKNIQYF.

The CDR3 region is CASMLVNTEAFF. In DNA, the CDR3 is TGTGCCAGCATGTTAGTAAACACTGAAGCTTTCTTT. The rearrangement uses TRBV2 and TRBJ1-1; the D is unclear. Germline V gives CDR1 SNHLY, CDR2 FYNNEI. The CDR3 length is 12 residues. Trimming cost V 7 bases and J 2 bases, with 8 bases left between them. Full variable domain (remainder filled in from reference TRBV2 and TRBJ1-1): EPEVTQTPSHQVTQMGQEVILRCVPISNHLYFYWYRQILGQKVEFLVSFYNNEISEKSEIFDDQFSVERPDGSNFTLKIRSTKLEDSAMYFCASMLVNTEAFFGQGTRLTVV.

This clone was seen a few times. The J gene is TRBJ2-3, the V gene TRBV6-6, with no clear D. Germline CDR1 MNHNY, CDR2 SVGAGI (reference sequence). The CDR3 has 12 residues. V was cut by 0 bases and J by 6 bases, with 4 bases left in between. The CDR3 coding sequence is TGTGCCAGCAGTTACTCGTTTGATACGCAGTATTTT. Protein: CASSYSFDTQYF.

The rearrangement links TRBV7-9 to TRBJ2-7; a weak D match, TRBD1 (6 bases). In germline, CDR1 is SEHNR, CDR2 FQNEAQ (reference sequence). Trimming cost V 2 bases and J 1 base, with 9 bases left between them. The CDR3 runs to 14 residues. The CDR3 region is CASSLLGTSYEQYF. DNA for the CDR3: TGTGCCAGCAGCTTATTAGGGACATCCTACGAGCAGTACTTC. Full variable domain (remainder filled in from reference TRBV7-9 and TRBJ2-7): DTGVSQNPRHKITKRGQNVTFRCDPISEHNRLYWYRQTLGQGPEFLTYFQNEAQLEKSRLLSDRFSAERPKGSFSTLEIQRTEQGDSAMYLCASSLLGTSYEQYFGPGTRLTVT.

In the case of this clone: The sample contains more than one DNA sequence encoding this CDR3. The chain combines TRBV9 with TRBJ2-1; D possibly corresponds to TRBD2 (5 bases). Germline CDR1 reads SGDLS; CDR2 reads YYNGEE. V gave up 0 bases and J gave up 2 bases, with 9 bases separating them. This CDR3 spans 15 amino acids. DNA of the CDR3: TGTGCCAGCAGCGTAGGGAGCGGAGCCTACAATGAGCAGTTCTTC. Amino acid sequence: CASSVGSGAYNEQFF.

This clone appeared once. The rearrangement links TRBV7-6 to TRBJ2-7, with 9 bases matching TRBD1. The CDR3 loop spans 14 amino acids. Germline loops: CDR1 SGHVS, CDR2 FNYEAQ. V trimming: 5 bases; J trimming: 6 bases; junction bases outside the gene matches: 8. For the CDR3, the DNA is TGTGCCAGCAGCCTGGGACAGGGTAAGAGCGAGCAGTACTTC. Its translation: CASSLGQGKSEQYF.

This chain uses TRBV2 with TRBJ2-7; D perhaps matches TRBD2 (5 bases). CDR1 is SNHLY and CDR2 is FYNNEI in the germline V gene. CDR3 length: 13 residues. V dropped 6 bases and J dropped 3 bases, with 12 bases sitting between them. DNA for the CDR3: TGTGCCAGCAGGGACTCAGGCCGCTACGAGCAGTACTTC. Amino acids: CASRDSGRYEQYF.

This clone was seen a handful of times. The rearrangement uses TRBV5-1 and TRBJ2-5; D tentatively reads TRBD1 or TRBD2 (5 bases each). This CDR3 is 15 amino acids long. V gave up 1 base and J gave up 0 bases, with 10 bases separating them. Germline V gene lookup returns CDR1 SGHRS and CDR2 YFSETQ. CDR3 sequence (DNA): TGCGCCAGCAGCTTGTTGGGGGAGAACCAAGAGACCCAGTACTTC. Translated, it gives CASSLLGENQETQYF.

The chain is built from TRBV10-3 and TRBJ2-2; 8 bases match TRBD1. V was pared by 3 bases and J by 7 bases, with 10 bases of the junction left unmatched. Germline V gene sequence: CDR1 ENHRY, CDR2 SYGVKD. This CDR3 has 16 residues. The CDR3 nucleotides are TGTGCCATCAGTGACAGAGGACAGGGTAATGGCGGGGAGCTGTTTTTT. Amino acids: CAISDRGQGNGGELFF.

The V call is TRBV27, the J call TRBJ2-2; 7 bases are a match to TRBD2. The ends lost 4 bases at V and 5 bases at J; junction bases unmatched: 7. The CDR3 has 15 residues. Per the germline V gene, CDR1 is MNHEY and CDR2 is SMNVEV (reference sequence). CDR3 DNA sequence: TGTGCCAGCAGTTGGCAGCGGGATTTAACCGGGGAGCTGTTTTTT. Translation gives CASSWQRDLTGELFF.

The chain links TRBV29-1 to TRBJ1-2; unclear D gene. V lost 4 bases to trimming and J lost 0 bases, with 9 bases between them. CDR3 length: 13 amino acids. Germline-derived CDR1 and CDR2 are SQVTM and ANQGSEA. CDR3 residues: CSVVPVSNYGYTF. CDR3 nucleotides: TGCAGCGTTGTGCCAGTTTCTAACTATGGCTACACCTTC.

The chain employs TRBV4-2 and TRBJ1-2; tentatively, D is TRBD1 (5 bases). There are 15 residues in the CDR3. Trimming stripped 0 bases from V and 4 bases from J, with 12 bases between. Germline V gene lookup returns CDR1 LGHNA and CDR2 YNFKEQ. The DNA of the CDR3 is TGTGCCAGCAGCCAAGAGGCAGGGAAGTCCTATGGCTACACCTTC. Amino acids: CASSQEAGKSYGYTF.

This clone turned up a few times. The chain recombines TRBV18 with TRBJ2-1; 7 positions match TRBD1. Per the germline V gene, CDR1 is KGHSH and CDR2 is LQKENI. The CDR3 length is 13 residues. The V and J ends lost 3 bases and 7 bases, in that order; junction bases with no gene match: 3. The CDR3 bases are TGTGCCAGCTCACCCTACAGGGGTAATGAGCAGTTCTTC. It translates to CASSPYRGNEQFF. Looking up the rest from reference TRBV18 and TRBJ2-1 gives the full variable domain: NAGVMQNPRHLVRRRGQEARLRCSPMKGHSHVYWYRQLPEEGLKFMVYLQKENIIDESGMPKERFSAEFPKEGPSILRIQQVVRGDSAAYFCASSPYRGNEQFFGPGTRLTVL.

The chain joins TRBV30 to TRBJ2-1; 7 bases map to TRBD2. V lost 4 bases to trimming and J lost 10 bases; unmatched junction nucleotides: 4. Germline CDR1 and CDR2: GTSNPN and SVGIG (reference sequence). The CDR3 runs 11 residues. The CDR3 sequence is CAWKKREEQFF. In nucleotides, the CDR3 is TGTGCCTGGAAGAAGCGGGAAGAGCAGTTCTTC.

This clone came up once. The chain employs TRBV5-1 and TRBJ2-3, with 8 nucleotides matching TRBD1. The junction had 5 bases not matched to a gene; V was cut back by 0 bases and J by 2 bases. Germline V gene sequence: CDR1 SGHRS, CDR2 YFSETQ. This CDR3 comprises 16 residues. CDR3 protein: CASSLAQGQVTDTQYF. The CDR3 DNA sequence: TGCGCCAGCAGCTTGGCCCAGGGACAGGTCACAGATACGCAGTATTTT.

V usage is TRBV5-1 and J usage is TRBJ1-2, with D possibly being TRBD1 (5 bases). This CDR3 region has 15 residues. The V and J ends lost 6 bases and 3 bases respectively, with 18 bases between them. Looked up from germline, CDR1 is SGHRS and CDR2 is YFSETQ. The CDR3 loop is CASKIRDLDDYGYTF. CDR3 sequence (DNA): TGCGCCAGCAAAATAAGGGACCTCGATGACTATGGCTACACCTTC.

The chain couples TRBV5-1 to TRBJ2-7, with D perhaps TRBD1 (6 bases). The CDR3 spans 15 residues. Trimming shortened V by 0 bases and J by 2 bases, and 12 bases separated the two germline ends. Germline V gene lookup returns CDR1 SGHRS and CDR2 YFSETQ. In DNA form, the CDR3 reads TGCGCCAGCAGCTTGGGTTTCCAGGGGACCTACGAGCAGTACTTC. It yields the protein CASSLGFQGTYEQYF.

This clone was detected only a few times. In nucleotides, the CDR3 is TGTGCCAGCAGCCAAGCACTGGGGGTCTACGAGCAGTACTTC. It is translated as CASSQALGVYEQYF. The J gene is TRBJ2-7, the V gene TRBV5-4; the D call may be TRBD1 or TRBD2 (5 bases each). Trimming removed 4 bases at V and 3 bases at J, with 14 bases between. CDR1 SGHNT and CDR2 YYREEE come from the germline V gene (reference sequence). CDR3 length: 14 residues.